This T cell receptor (beta chain) stems from a study of blood T cell repertoires in COVID-19. The CDR3 totals 16 residues. Germline V gene sequence: CDR1 MGHRA, CDR2 YSYEKL. V was clipped by 4 bases and J by 2 bases; unmatched bases: 9. The protocol was immunoSEQ multiplex PCR, while the TCRdb copy is restricted to in-frame clones and leaves out a portion. The sample includes around 320,000 clones, roughly 90% of them seen just once. The chain employs TRBV4-1 and TRBJ2-5; 8 bases map to TRBD2. Sequencing was done on a sample of PBMCs or T cells enriched from blood (not recorded which). The TCR was taken from a woman between 50 and 59 years old who had been exposed to COVID-19. The CDR3 sequence: CASSRTPGGVQETQYF. The DNA for the CDR3 is TGCGCCAGCAGCCGGACCCCGGGGGGGGTACAAGAGACCCAGTACTTC.